This T cell receptor beta chain is drawn from a study of T cell responses to AZD1222 COVID-19 vaccine. Broader study findings: There were mostly white British donors and more females than males, and clonal diversity was possibly underestimated.

On this clone itself: Its antigen remains unknown.

The protocol was immunoSEQ multiplex PCR, while the TCRdb copy is restricted to in-frame clones and leaves out a portion. Of under 200,000 clones in the sample, over 80% were seen once. The CDR3 loop spans 14 amino acids. Trimming removed 1 base at V and 6 bases at J, with 9 bases between. CDR1 is SEHNR, CDR2 FQNEAQ, per germline (reference sequence). This receptor was identified in an adult in good health. The V call is TRBV7-9, the J call TRBJ2-2, with D hard to call. Sequencing used peripheral blood, obtained on day 0 of AZD1222 vaccination. In DNA, the CDR3 is TGTGCCAGCAGCTTAGGGCAGGCATCCGGGGAGCTGTTTTTT. This translates into CASSLGQASGELFF.